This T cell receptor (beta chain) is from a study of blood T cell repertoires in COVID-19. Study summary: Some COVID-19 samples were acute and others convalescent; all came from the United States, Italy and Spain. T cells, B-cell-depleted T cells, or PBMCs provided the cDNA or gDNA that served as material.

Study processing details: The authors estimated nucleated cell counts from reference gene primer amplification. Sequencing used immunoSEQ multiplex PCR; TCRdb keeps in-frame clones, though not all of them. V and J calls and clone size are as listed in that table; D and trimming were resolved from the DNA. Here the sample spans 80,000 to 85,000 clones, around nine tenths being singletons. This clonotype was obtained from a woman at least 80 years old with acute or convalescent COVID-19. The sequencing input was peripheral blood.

The CDR3 sequence: CASIRQLNTEAFF. CDR3 in DNA: TGTGCCAGCATCCGACAGTTGAACACTGAAGCTTTCTTT. The chain joins TRBV2 to TRBJ1-1, with D possibly matching TRBD1 (5 bases). The germline gives CDR1 SNHLY, CDR2 FYNNEI. This CDR3 comprises 13 residues. V was trimmed by 7 bases and J by 0 bases, leaving 9 bases between them. Filled out from reference TRBV2 and TRBJ1-1, the complete variable domain reads EPEVTQTPSHQVTQMGQEVILRCVPISNHLYFYWYRQILGQKVEFLVSFYNNEISEKSEIFDDQFSVERPDGSNFTLKIRSTKLEDSAMYFCASIRQLNTEAFFGQGTRLTVV.